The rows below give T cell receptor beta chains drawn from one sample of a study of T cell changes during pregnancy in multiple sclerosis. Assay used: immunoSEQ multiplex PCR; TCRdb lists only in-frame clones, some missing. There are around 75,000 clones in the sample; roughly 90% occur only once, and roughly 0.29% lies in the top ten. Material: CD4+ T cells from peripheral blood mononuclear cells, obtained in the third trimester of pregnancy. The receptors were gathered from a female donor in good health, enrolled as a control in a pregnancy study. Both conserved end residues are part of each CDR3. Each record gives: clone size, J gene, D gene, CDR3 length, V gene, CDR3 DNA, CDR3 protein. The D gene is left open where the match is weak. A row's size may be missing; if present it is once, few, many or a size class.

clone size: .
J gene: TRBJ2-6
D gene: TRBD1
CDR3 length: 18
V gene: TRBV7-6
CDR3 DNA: TGTGCCAGCAGCTTATGGGAGACAGGGGGTACTGGGGCCAACGTCCTGACTTTC
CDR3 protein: CASSLWETGGTGANVLTF

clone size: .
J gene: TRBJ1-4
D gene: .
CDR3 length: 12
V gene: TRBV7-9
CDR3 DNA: TGTGCCAGCAGCCCCCCGAATGAAAAACTGTTTTTT
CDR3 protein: CASSPPNEKLFF

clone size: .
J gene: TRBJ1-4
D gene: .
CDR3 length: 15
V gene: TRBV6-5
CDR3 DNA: TGTGCCAGCAGACCGGAACAGTCAACTAATGAAAAACTGTTTTTT
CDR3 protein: CASRPEQSTNEKLFF

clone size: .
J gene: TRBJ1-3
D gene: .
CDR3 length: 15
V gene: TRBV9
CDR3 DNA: TGTGCCAGCAGCCAAAGACAGCTCTCTGGAAACACCATATATTTT
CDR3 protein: CASSQRQLSGNTIYF

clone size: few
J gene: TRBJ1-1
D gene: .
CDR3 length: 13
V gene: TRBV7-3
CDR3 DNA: TGTGCCAGCTCTGAGGGAGTGAACACTGAAGCTTTCTTT
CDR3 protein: CASSEGVNTEAFF

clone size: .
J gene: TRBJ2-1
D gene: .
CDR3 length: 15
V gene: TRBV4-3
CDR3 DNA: TGCGCCAGCAGCCGCTTCAGGGAGGCCTACAATGAGCAGTTCTTC
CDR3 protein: CASSRFREAYNEQFF

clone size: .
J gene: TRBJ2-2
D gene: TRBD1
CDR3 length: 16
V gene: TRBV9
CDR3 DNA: TGTGCCAGCAGCGCAACCGGGACAGCCAACACCGGGGAGCTGTTTTTT
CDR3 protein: CASSATGTANTGELFF

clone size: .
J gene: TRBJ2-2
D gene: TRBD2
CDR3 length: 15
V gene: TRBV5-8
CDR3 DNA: TGTGCCAGCAGCTTGACTAGCGGGGTGACCGGGGAGCTGTTTTTT
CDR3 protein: CASSLTSGVTGELFF

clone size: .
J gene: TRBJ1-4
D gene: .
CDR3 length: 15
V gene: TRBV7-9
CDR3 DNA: TGTGCCAGCAGCTCCTACCTCGCAACTAATGAAAAACTGTTTTTT
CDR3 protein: CASSSYLATNEKLFF

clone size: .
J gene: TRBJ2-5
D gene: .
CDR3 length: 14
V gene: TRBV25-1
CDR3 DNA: TGTGCCAGCAGTGAACCGAGACAGTTGGGGACCCAGTACTTC
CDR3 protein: CASSEPRQLGTQYF

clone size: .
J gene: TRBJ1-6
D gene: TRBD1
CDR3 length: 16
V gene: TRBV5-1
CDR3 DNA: TGCGCCAGCAGCCTCGGACAGGACTTCTATAATTCACCCCTCCACTTT
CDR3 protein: CASSLGQDFYNSPLHF

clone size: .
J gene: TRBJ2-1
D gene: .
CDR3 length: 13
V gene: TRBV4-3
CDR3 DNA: TGCGCCAGCAGCCTCACAGGGCTGAATGAGCAGTTCTTC
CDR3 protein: CASSLTGLNEQFF

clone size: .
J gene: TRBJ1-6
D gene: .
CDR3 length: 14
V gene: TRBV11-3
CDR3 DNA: TGTGCCAGCAGCTTAAGACAGTCTAATTCACCCCTCCACTTT
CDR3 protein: CASSLRQSNSPLHF

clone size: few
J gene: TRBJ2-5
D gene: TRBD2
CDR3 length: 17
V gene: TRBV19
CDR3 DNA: TGTGCCAGTAGGCCTCGGAGCAGGGCGGGGGTGGCAGAGACCCAGTACTTC
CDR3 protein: CASRPRSRAGVAETQYF

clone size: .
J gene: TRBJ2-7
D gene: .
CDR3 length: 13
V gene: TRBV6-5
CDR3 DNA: TGTGCCAGCAGCATAACGAGGGTGGGCGAGCAGTACTTC
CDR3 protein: CASSITRVGEQYF

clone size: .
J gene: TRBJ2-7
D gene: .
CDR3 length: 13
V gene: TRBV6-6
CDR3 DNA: TGTGCCAGCAGTTACTCGCAGGGCTACGAGCAGTACTTC
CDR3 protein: CASSYSQGYEQYF

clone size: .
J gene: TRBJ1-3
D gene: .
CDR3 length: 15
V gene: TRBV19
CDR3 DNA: TGTGCCAGTAGCCCCATTGGGGCGAATGGAAACACCATATATTTT
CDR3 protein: CASSPIGANGNTIYF

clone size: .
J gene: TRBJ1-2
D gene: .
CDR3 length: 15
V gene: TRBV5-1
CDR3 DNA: TGCGCCAGCAGCTTGGATGCAGGTGGACTCTATGGCTACACCTTC
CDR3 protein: CASSLDAGGLYGYTF

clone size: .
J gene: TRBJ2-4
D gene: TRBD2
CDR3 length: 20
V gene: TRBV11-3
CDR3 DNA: TGTGCCAGCAGCTTAGAGGGGACTAGCGGAGCCTCCGGAGCCAAAAACATTCAGTACTTC
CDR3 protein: CASSLEGTSGASGAKNIQYF

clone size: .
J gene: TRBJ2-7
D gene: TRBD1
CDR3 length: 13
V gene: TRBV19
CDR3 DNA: TGTGCCAGTACCTGGACAGGGTCAGGCGAGCAGTACTTC
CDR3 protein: CASTWTGSGEQYF

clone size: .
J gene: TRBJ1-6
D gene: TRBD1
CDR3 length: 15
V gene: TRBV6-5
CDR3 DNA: TGTGCCAGCAGCCAAAACGACAGGGTGTCGTCACCCCTCCACTTT
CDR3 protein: CASSQNDRVSSPLHF

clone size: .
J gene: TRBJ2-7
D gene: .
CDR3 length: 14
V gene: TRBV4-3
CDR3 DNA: TGCGCCAGCAGCCCCGGAGGGACTCTCTACGAGCAGTACTTC
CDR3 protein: CASSPGGTLYEQYF

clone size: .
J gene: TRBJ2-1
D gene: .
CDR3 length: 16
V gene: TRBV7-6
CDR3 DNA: TGTGCCAGCAGCTACCTTTCGGGGAGTTCCTACAATGAGCAGTTCTTC
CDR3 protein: CASSYLSGSSYNEQFF

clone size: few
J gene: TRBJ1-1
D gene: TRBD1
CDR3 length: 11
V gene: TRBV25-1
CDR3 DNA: TGTGCCAGCAGTCAAGGACAGGGGGCTTTCTTT
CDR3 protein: CASSQGQGAFF

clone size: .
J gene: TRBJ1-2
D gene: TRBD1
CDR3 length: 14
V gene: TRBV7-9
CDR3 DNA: TGTGCCAGCAGCTTAGTGGACAGGGCGAGTGGCTACACCTTC
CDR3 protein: CASSLVDRASGYTF

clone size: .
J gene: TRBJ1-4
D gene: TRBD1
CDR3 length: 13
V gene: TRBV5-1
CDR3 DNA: TGCGCCAGCAGTTCGGACAGGGTTGAAAAACTGTTTTTT
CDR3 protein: CASSSDRVEKLFF

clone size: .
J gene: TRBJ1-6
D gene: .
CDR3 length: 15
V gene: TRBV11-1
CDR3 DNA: TGTGCCAGCAGTTTGGACTGGACGAACAATTCACCCCTCCACTTT
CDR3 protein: CASSLDWTNNSPLHF

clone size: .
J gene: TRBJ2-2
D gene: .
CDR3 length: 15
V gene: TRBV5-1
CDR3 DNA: TGCGCCAGCAGCTTGGTGTCAGGGAACACCGGGGAGCTGTTTTTT
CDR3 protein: CASSLVSGNTGELFF

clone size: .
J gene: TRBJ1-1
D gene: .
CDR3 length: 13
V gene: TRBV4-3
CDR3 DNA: TGCGCCAGCAGCAAACAGGTGAACACTGAAGCTTTCTTT
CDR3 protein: CASSKQVNTEAFF

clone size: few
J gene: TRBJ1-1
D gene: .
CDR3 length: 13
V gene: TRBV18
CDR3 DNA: TGTGCCAGCTCACCGGGGCCGAACACTGAAGCTTTCTTT
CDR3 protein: CASSPGPNTEAFF

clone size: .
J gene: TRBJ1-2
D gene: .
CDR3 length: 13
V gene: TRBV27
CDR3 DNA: TGTGCCAGCGGGGGGGGCGTCATGTATGGCTACACCTTC
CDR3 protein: CASGGGVMYGYTF

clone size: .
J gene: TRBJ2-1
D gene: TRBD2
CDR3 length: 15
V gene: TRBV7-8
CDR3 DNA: TGTGCCAGCAACTTAGGCGGGGGGCTGGGAGGGGAGCAGTTCTTC
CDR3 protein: CASNLGGGLGGEQFF

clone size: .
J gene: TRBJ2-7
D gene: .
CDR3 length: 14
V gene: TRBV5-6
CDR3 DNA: TGTGCCAGCAGCTTGGAGCCAGGGGCCTACGAGCAGTACTTC
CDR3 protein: CASSLEPGAYEQYF

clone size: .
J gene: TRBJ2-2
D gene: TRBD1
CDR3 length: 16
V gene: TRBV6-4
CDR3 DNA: TGTGCCAGCAGTCGCGGACAGGCCAAAAACACCGGGGAGCTGTTTTTT
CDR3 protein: CASSRGQAKNTGELFF

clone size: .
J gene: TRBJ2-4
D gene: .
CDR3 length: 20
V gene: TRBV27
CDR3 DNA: TGTGCCAGCAGTTTACCCCCACGGAACACGGAAAGGATGGGGCAAAACATTCAGTACTTC
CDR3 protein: CASSLPPRNTERMGQNIQYF

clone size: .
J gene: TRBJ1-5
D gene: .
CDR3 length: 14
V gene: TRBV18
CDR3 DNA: TGTGCCAGCTCACCAGGGGGCACCAATCAGCCCCAGCATTTT
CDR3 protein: CASSPGGTNQPQHF

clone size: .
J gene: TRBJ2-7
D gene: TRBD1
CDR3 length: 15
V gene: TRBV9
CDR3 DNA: TGTGCCAGCAGCGTAGTGGACAGGGGGGATTCTGAGCAGTACTTC
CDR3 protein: CASSVVDRGDSEQYF